These 23 T cell receptor beta chains came from one sample sequenced in a study of cytomegalovirus exposure and HLA in healthy donors. Both 60 Vbeta primers and 13 Jbeta primers went into the PCR. Measured with immunoSEQ multiplex PCR; TCRdb has only the in-frame clones, and not every one. The sample consists of over 60,000 clones, 60% to 85% of them appearing once. The sequenced sample consisted of PBMCs. These receptors all stem from a man aged 18 to 35 in good health and CMV-seronegative.

This clone has only a few counts. The rearrangement joins TRBV28 to TRBJ2-7; TRBD1 agrees at 7 bases. CDR1 MDHEN and CDR2 SYDVKM come from the germline V gene. There are 15 residues in the CDR3. V lost 6 bases to trimming and J lost 2 bases; unmatched junction nucleotides: 10. This CDR3 reads CASRKTGLGTYEQYF. The CDR3 region has the DNA TGTGCCAGCAGAAAGACAGGGTTGGGAACCTACGAGCAGTACTTC.

This chain joins TRBV29-1 and TRBJ1-1, with 7 bases lining up with TRBD1. Trimming at V came to 3 bases and at J to 6 bases, leaving 10 bases not matched to a gene. Looked up from germline, CDR1 is SQVTM and CDR2 is ANQGSEA. The CDR3 runs 14 residues. DNA for the CDR3: TGCAGCGTTGAGTCAGGGGGTGGGGGAGCTGAAGCTTTCTTT. This gives the protein CSVESGGGGAEAFF.

The V call is TRBV7-3, the J call TRBJ2-7; 13 nucleotides match TRBD2. V shed 5 bases, J shed 1 base, and the junction held 11 bases outside the gene matches. Germline CDR1 SGHTA, CDR2 FQGTGA. The CDR3 extends over 18 amino acids. The CDR3 DNA sequence: TGTGCCAGCAGCGCCTACCGACTAGCGGGGGGCCTTTCCTACGAGCAGTACGTC. Its translation: CASSAYRLAGGLSYEQYV.

Only a few counts were recorded for this clone. V is TRBV6-5 and J is TRBJ1-1; tentatively, D is TRBD1 (6 bases). The CDR3 runs 13 residues. V was clipped by 4 bases and J by 3 bases, with 9 bases between them. CDR1 MNHEY and CDR2 SVGAGI come from the germline V gene. CDR3 sequence reads: CASSLTGYTEAFF. The CDR3 nucleotides are TGTGCCAGCAGTTTGACAGGTTACACTGAAGCTTTCTTT.

CDR3 loop: CASSLAVDSQETQYF. In DNA form, the CDR3 reads TGTGCCAGCAGCTTAGCGGTGGACAGTCAAGAGACCCAGTACTTC. V and J are TRBV7-6 and TRBJ2-5, with D tentatively TRBD1 (6 bases). Trimming stripped 0 bases from V and 2 bases from J, with 10 bases between. From germline, CDR1 is SGHVS and CDR2 FNYEAQ. The CDR3 sequence is 15 residues long.

The J gene is TRBJ1-5, the V gene TRBV7-2, with 8 bases fitting TRBD1. This CDR3 is 14 amino acids long. The trim removed 0 bases at V and 12 bases at J, leaving 7 bases unmatched. CDR1 is SGHTA and CDR2 is FQGNSA in the germline V gene. The CDR3, as DNA: TGTGCCAGCAGCTTAGCCTCCGACAGGGGTCTCCAGCATTTT. This sequence encodes CASSLASDRGLQHF.

This clone was picked up a small number of times. The chain combines TRBV2 with TRBJ2-2; the match to TRBD1 covers 11 bases. In germline, CDR1 is SNHLY, CDR2 FYNNEI. The CDR3 contains 18 residues. Trimming took 6 bases from V and 0 from J; bases not matched to a gene: 9. The chain's CDR3 is CASRDRGPSSPNTGELFF. CDR3 DNA: TGTGCCAGCAGGGACAGGGGGCCATCTAGCCCGAACACCGGGGAGCTGTTTTTT.

V gene TRBV5-1 combines with J gene TRBJ1-4; maybe TRBD1 (6 bases). Germline V gives CDR1 SGHRS, CDR2 YFSETQ. The V gene lost 0 bases and the J gene lost 0 bases, with 15 bases spanning the gap. The CDR3 loop spans 18 amino acids. Here the CDR3 DNA reads TGCGCCAGCAGCTTGGCCAGCAGGGGTCAAGCAACTAATGAAAAACTGTTTTTT. Its translation: CASSLASRGQATNEKLFF.

Concerning this clone: This sample also contains other DNA sequences that code for the same CDR3. The V call is TRBV7-9, the J call TRBJ1-1, with TRBD1 as a possible D gene (6 bases). The CDR3 length is 13 residues. CDR1 is SEHNR and CDR2 is FQNEAQ in the germline V gene (reference sequence). With 9 bases removed from V and 0 bases from J, the gap between germline ends came to 11 bases. This CDR3 reads CASTGSMNTEAFF. The CDR3 DNA reads TGTGCCAGTACAGGGTCAATGAACACTGAAGCTTTCTTT.

This chain connects TRBV9 to TRBJ2-2; D unclear. V was pared by 0 bases and J by 6 bases, with 9 bases between. The germline gives CDR1 SGDLS, CDR2 YYNGEE. This CDR3 has 14 residues. CDR3 protein: CASSVGLSPGELFF. The CDR3 coding sequence is TGTGCCAGCAGCGTAGGTCTTAGCCCCGGGGAGCTGTTTTTT.

This chain links TRBV28 with TRBJ2-4; 7 bases line up with TRBD1. CDR1 MDHEN and CDR2 SYDVKM come from the germline V gene. The CDR3 has 16 residues. V shed 1 base, J shed 6 bases, and the junction held 9 bases outside the gene matches. The CDR3 sequence: CASSLFTGVIRNIQYF. CDR3 coding DNA: TGTGCCAGCAGTTTATTTACAGGGGTCATTAGAAACATTCAGTACTTC.

The chain joins TRBV29-1 to TRBJ1-1; D might be TRBD1 (6 bases). The CDR3 is 13 amino acids. Germline CDR1 reads SQVTM; CDR2 reads ANQGSEA. With 7 bases removed from V and 2 bases from J, the gap between germline ends came to 14 bases. In DNA, the CDR3 is TGCAGCGCCCAACAAGGGGGAAACACTGAAGCTTTCTTT. Residues: CSAQQGGNTEAFF.

The chain is built from TRBV5-4 and TRBJ1-4, with a weak D call TRBD1 (6 bases). The length of the CDR3 is 15 residues. Trimming took 4 bases from V and 6 from J, leaving 16 bases between them. Germline V gene sequence: CDR1 SGHNT, CDR2 YYREEE (reference sequence). CDR3 in amino acids: CASSVQGSADEKLFF. For the CDR3, the DNA is TGTGCCAGCAGCGTACAGGGTTCAGCTGATGAAAAACTGTTTTTT.

This chain links TRBV18 with TRBJ1-1, with 7 bases lining up with TRBD1. The length of the CDR3 is 17 residues. CDR1 and CDR2 from the germline V gene are KGHSH and LQKENI. V lost 1 base and J lost 4; bases outside the gene matches: 12. CDR3 loop: CASSPLPTGNARTEAFF. The CDR3 nucleotides read TGTGCCAGCTCACCACTACCGACAGGGAATGCGCGCACTGAAGCTTTCTTT. The full variable domain, in which reference TRBV18 and TRBJ1-1 provide the parts outside the CDR3, is NAGVMQNPRHLVRRRGQEARLRCSPMKGHSHVYWYRQLPEEGLKFMVYLQKENIIDESGMPKERFSAEFPKEGPSILRIQQVVRGDSAAYFCASSPLPTGNARTEAFFGQGTRLTVV.

CDR3 DNA: TGTGCCAGCAGCTTAGGTTCTAGGCTAGAGACCCAGTACTTC. Translated: CASSLGSRLETQYF. The chain has TRBV13 and TRBJ2-5; no clear D. CDR3 size: 14 residues. V shed 0 bases and J shed 4 bases, with 9 bases lying between them. Germline lookup yields CDR1 PRHDT and CDR2 FYEKMQ (reference sequence). Based on the CDR3 plus reference TRBV13 and TRBJ2-5, the full variable domain is AAGVIQSPRHLIKEKRETATLKCYPIPRHDTVYWYQQGPGQDPQFLISFYEKMQSDKGSIPDRFSAQQFSDYHSELNMSSLELGDSALYFCASSLGSRLETQYFGPGTRLLVL.

The V call is TRBV29-1, the J call TRBJ2-5; the match to TRBD2 covers 10 bases. Germline CDR1 reads SQVTM; CDR2 reads ANQGSEA. The CDR3 runs 18 residues. V lost 1 base and J lost 0; bases outside the gene matches: 11. Here the CDR3 reads CSVEGAASGGLYQETQYF. In DNA form, the CDR3 reads TGCAGCGTTGAAGGGGCGGCTAGCGGGGGCCTGTACCAAGAGACCCAGTACTTC.

This clone showed up just a few times. V and J are TRBV7-2 and TRBJ2-3, with 8 bases matching TRBD2. Germline V lookup: CDR1 SGHTA, CDR2 FQGNSA. This CDR3 comprises 17 residues. Losses at the gene ends were 5 bases for V and 4 bases for J; bases not matched to a gene: 14. CDR3 protein: CASSEFKWGLGPDTQYF. For the CDR3, the DNA is TGTGCCAGCAGCGAGTTTAAATGGGGACTAGGCCCAGATACGCAGTATTTT.

The gene calls are TRBV2 and TRBJ1-3; D uncertain. Trimming cost V 3 bases and J 4 bases, with 16 bases left between them. Per the germline V gene, CDR1 is SNHLY and CDR2 is FYNNEI. There are 16 residues in the CDR3. CDR3 in DNA: TGTGCCAGCAGTGATTATGGCCCTAGATGGGGAAACACCATATATTTT. Residues: CASSDYGPRWGNTIYF.

The rearrangement joins TRBV14 to TRBJ2-2, with 7 bases fitting TRBD1. Looked up from germline, CDR1 is SGHDN and CDR2 is FVKESK. This CDR3 has 16 residues. Trimming took 1 base from V and 0 from J; bases not matched to a gene: 2. The CDR3 DNA is TGTGCCAGCAGCCAAGGGACAGGCTCGAACACCGGGGAGCTGTTTTTT. Translated, it gives CASSQGTGSNTGELFF.

This chain links TRBV13 with TRBJ2-3, with TRBD2 as a possible D gene (5 bases). Germline CDR1 and CDR2: PRHDT and FYEKMQ (reference sequence). V was cut by 6 bases and J by 0 bases, with 13 bases left in between. There are 15 residues in the CDR3. The CDR3 loop reads CASSYREPSTDTQYF. CDR3 bases: TGTGCCAGCAGTTATCGGGAACCAAGCACAGATACGCAGTATTTT.

The CDR3 loop reads CATGQGNQPQHF. CDR3 in DNA: TGTGCCACCGGACAGGGCAATCAGCCCCAGCATTTT. V is TRBV28 and J is TRBJ1-5; 7 positions agree with TRBD1. Losses at the gene ends were 10 bases for V and 2 bases for J; bases not matched to a gene: 2. The germline V gene encodes CDR1 MDHEN and CDR2 SYDVKM. The CDR3 has 12 amino acids.

The rearrangement links TRBV25-1 to TRBJ2-3; D uncertain. Between the trimmed V and J ends, which lost 5 bases and 4 bases, there was a span of 10 bases. The CDR3 is 13 residues long. Germline lookup yields CDR1 MGHDK and CDR2 SYGVNS. The CDR3 here is CASSILDADTQYF. CDR3 coding DNA: TGTGCCAGCAGTATTTTAGATGCAGATACGCAGTATTTT.

The chain is built from TRBV11-1 and TRBJ2-3; the match to TRBD2 covers 13 bases. The V and J ends lost 5 bases and 4 bases, in that order; junction bases with no gene match: 0. Germline CDR1 and CDR2: SGHAT and FQDESV (reference sequence). The CDR3 spans 14 residues. Here the CDR3 DNA reads TGTGCCAGCAGCGGACTAGCGGGGGCAGATACGCAGTATTTT. Translated: CASSGLAGADTQYF.